These 14 T cell receptor beta chains were sequenced from one sample in a study of blood T cell repertoires in COVID-19. The protocol was immunoSEQ multiplex PCR, while the TCRdb copy is restricted to in-frame clones and leaves out a portion. The table shows 60,000 to 90,000 clones, with around nine tenths occurring only once. The specimen was peripheral blood. These receptors all stem from a woman older than 75 with active or convalescent COVID-19.

The chain joins TRBV28 to TRBJ1-2, with no clear D. The CDR3 is 14 amino acids. Per the germline V gene, CDR1 is MDHEN and CDR2 is SYDVKM. Trimming removed 5 bases from V and 4 bases from J, with 14 bases in between. The CDR3 DNA is TGTGCCAGCAGTGGCAGGCGCGCAACCTATGGCTACACCTTC. Translation: CASSGRRATYGYTF.

This clone was observed a single time. The rearrangement uses TRBV4-3 and TRBJ2-7, with TRBD2 identical over 11 bases. Unmatched junction bases numbered 8, after V lost 0 bases and J lost 4 bases. CDR1 LGHNA and CDR2 YSLEER come from the germline V gene. This CDR3 spans 17 amino acids. The CDR3 loop reads CASSQDWLAGGRYEQYF. The CDR3 region has the DNA TGCGCCAGCAGCCAAGATTGGCTAGCGGGGGGACGATACGAGCAGTACTTC.

Only one count was recorded for this clone. J is TRBJ2-7 and V is TRBV6-5, with TRBD2 identical over 7 bases. Germline V gene sequence: CDR1 MNHEY, CDR2 SVGAGI. The J segment lost 3 bases and the V segment lost 8 bases, leaving 10 bases of the junction unmatched. This CDR3 is 14 amino acids long. CDR3 nucleotide sequence: TGTGCCAGCGGGGTCGGGGGGTCTATCTACGAGCAGTACTTC. It encodes CASGVGGSIYEQYF.

The V call is TRBV7-9, the J call TRBJ1-1; a possible D gene is TRBD1 (6 bases). CDR3 length: 15 amino acids. Trimming stripped 4 bases from V and 5 bases from J, with 17 bases between. Germline values: CDR1 SEHNR, CDR2 FQNEAQ (reference sequence). Here the CDR3 reads CASSSFHRVKTEAFF. The CDR3 DNA is TGTGCCAGCAGCTCGTTCCACAGGGTAAAAACTGAAGCTTTCTTT.

V gene TRBV3-1 (or the pseudogene TRBV3-2) combines with J gene TRBJ2-3, with 8 nucleotides matching TRBD1. Germline trimming cut 7 bases from V and 6 bases from J; bases unmatched to any gene: 12. Germline loops: CDR1 LGHDT, CDR2 YNNKEL (reference sequence). The CDR3 has 15 amino acids. CDR3 DNA: TGTGCCAGCACCCCGGTCCAGGGGGCTTGGGATACGCAGTATTTT. Translated: CASTPVQGAWDTQYF.

This clone occurred once. The J gene is TRBJ2-3, the V gene TRBV5-1; 8 nucleotides line up with TRBD1. This CDR3 has 16 amino acids. V was clipped by 2 bases and J by 5 bases; unmatched bases: 10. Germline V gene data show CDR1 as SGHRS and CDR2 as YFSETQ. The CDR3 region has the DNA TGCGCCAGCAGCTTATTCGGACAGGGCCGAAGAGATACGCAGTATTTT. This translates into CASSLFGQGRRDTQYF.

The J gene is TRBJ2-3, the V gene TRBV27; D is ambiguous. Germline CDR1 reads MNHEY; CDR2 reads SMNVEV (reference sequence). The CDR3 contains 15 residues. Trimming stripped 7 bases from V and 1 base from J, with 15 bases between. The CDR3 sequence: CASTYLPPGTDTQYF. The CDR3 nucleotides read TGTGCCAGCACCTACCTCCCCCCGGGCACAGATACGCAGTATTTT.

V and J are TRBV19 and TRBJ1-5; TRBD1 is a possible D gene (6 bases). CDR3 size: 16 residues. Germline CDR1 LNHDA, CDR2 SQIVND (reference sequence). Deletions cut 4 bases from V and 4 bases from J, with 17 bases between. The CDR3 protein is CASSRWQGLENQPQHF. CDR3 DNA: TGTGCCAGTAGTAGGTGGCAGGGGTTGGAAAATCAGCCCCAGCATTTT.

In its sample, this clone was seen a few times. The V and J genes are TRBV5-1 and TRBJ1-1; D may be TRBD1 (5 bases). CDR3 length equals 14 residues. Germline loops: CDR1 SGHRS, CDR2 YFSETQ. The germline V and J ends were trimmed by 1 base and 4 bases, with 11 bases remaining between them. CDR3 in amino acids: CASSLQGRGTEAFF. DNA of the CDR3: TGCGCCAGCAGCTTGCAGGGTAGGGGCACTGAAGCTTTCTTT.

The CDR3: CASSQEPGLASNEQFF. The CDR3 bases are TGCGCCAGCAGCCAAGAACCGGGACTAGCTAGCAATGAGCAGTTCTTC. The chain joins TRBV4-3 to TRBJ2-1; 9 nucleotides line up with TRBD2. The CDR3 consists of 16 residues. J was trimmed by 6 bases and V by 0 bases; bases with no gene match: 6. Per the germline V gene, CDR1 is LGHNA and CDR2 is YSLEER.

The chain combines TRBV7-2 with TRBJ2-6; a possible D gene is TRBD1 (6 bases). This CDR3 has 16 residues. V shed 4 bases and J shed 1 base, with 11 bases lying between them. Germline loops: CDR1 SGHTA, CDR2 FQGNSA. Here the CDR3 DNA reads TGTGCCAGCAGCTCTTACAGGGTGTCTGGGGCCAACGTCCTGACTTTC. Its translation is CASSSYRVSGANVLTF.

The chain couples TRBV24-1 to TRBJ2-3, with 8 bases identical to TRBD2. This CDR3 has 14 amino acids. CDR1 is KGHDR, CDR2 SFDVKD, per germline. V was pared by 12 bases and J by 1 base, with 8 bases of the junction left unmatched. The CDR3 region is CAAGGGPGTDTQYF. The CDR3 DNA reads as TGTGCCGCCGGGGGGGGTCCAGGCACAGATACGCAGTATTTT.

The rearrangement joins TRBV18 to TRBJ2-3; D possibly corresponds to TRBD2 (6 bases). The CDR3 contains 14 residues. CDR1 and CDR2 (germline): KGHSH, LQKENI. Trimming took off 6 bases at V and 5 bases at J, with 15 bases between the two ends. The CDR3 protein is CASSPPAGIDTQYF. CDR3 in DNA: TGTGCCAGCTCCCCTCCGGCGGGGATAGATACGCAGTATTTT.

This chain uses TRBV7-2 with TRBJ2-3; 15 bases are shared with TRBD2. The J segment lost 8 bases and the V segment lost 5 bases, leaving 8 bases of the junction unmatched. CDR1 SGHTA and CDR2 FQGNSA come from the germline V gene. This CDR3 spans 16 amino acids. The CDR3 loop is CASSPRTSGGAGTQYF. In DNA, the CDR3 is TGTGCCAGCAGCCCCCGGACTAGCGGGGGGGCGGGTACGCAGTATTTT.